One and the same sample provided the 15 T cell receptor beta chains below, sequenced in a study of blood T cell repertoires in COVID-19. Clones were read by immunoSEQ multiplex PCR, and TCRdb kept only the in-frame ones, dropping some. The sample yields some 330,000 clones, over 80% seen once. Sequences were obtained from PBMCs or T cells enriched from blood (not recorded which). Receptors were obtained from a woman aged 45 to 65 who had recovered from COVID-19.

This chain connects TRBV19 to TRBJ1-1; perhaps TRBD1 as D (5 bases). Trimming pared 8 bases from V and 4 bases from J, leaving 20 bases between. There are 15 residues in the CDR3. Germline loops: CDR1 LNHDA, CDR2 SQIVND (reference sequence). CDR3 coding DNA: TGTGCCAGTCGCCGGGACTTCGGCCTGGTCACTGAAGCTTTCTTT. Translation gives CASRRDFGLVTEAFF.

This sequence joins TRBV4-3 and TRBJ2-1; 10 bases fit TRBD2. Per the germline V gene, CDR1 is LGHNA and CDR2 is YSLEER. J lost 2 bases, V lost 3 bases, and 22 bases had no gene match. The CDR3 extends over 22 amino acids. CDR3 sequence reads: CASSHHTPLAGNPHGPYNEQFF. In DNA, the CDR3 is TGCGCCAGCAGCCACCACACCCCACTAGCGGGGAATCCCCACGGGCCCTACAATGAGCAGTTCTTC.

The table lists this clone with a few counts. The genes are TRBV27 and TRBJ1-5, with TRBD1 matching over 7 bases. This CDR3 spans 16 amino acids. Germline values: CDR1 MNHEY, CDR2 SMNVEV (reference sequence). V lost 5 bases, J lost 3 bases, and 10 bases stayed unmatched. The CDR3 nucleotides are TGTGCCAGCAGTGAGCGCGGTAGGGGGCTCAATCAGCCCCAGCATTTT. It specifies CASSERGRGLNQPQHF.

The CDR3 loop reads CASSPQSGGLGNTIYF. Written as DNA, the CDR3 is TGTGCCAGCTCACCACAATCAGGGGGTCTCGGAAACACCATATATTTT. The genes are TRBV18 and TRBJ1-3, with 7 bases fitting TRBD1. V lost 1 base and J lost 4; bases outside the gene matches: 7. The germline V gene encodes CDR1 KGHSH and CDR2 LQKENI. The CDR3 consists of 16 residues.

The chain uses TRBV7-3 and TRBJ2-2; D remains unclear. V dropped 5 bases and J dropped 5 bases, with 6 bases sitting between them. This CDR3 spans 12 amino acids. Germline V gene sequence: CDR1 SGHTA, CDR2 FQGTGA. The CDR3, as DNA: TGTGCCAGCAGCCCATTTACCGGGGAGCTGTTTTTT. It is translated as CASSPFTGELFF.

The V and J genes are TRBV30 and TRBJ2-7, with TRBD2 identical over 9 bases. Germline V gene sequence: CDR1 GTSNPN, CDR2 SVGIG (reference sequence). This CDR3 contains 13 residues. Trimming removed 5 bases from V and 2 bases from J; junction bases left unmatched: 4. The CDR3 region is CAWSLAGAYEQYF. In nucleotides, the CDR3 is TGTGCCTGGTCACTAGCGGGCGCCTACGAGCAGTACTTC. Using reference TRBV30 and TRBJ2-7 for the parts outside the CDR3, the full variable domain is SQTIHQWPATLVQPVGSPLSLECTVEGTSNPNLYWYRQAAGRGLQLLFYSVGIGQISSEVPQNLSASRPQDRQFILSSKKLLLSDSGFYLCAWSLAGAYEQYFGPGTRLTVT.

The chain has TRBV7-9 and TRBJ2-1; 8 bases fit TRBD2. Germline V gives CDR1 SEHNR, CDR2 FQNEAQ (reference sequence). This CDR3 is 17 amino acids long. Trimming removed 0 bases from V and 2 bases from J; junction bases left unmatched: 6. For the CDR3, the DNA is TGTGCCAGCAGCTTAGCGTCACGGGGGGGCACCTACAATGAGCAGTTCTTC. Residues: CASSLASRGGTYNEQFF.

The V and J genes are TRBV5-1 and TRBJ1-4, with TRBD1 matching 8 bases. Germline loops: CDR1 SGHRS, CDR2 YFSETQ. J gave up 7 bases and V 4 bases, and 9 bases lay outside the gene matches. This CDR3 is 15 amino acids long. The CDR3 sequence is CASSPQGQEGEKLFF. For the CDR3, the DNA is TGCGCCAGCAGCCCCCAGGGACAGGAGGGTGAAAAACTGTTTTTT.

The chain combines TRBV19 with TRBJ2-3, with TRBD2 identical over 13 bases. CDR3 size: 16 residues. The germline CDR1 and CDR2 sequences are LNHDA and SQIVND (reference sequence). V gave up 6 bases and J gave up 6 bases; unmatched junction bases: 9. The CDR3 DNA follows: TGTGCCAGTAGCACCGGACTAGCGGGGGCGGGGGATACGCAGTATTTT. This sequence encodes CASSTGLAGAGDTQYF.

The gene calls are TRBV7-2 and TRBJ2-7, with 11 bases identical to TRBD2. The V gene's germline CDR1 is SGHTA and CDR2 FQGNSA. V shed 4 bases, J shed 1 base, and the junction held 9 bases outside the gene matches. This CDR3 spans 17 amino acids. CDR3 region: CASSSLAGGHSSYEQYF. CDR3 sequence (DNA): TGTGCCAGCAGCTCTCTAGCGGGAGGTCATTCATCCTACGAGCAGTACTTC. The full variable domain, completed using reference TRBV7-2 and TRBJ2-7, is GAGVSQSPSNKVTEKGKDVELRCDPISGHTALYWYRQSLGQGLEFLIYFQGNSAPDKSGLPSDRFSAERTGGSVSTLTIQRTQQEDSAVYLCASSSLAGGHSSYEQYFGPGTRLTVT.

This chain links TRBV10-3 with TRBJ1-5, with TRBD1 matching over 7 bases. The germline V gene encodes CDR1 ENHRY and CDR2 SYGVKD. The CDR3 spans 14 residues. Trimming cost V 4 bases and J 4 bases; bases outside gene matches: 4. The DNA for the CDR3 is TGTGCCATCAGTGTAGGACAGGTGAATCAGCCCCAGCATTTT. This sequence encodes CAISVGQVNQPQHF.

The CDR3, as DNA: TGTGCCTGGAGCGAGGATGTTCAGCCCCAGCATTTT. The encoded protein is CAWSEDVQPQHF. The rearrangement uses TRBV30 and TRBJ1-5; D is unclear. This CDR3 comprises 12 residues. Trimming cost V 3 bases and J 6 bases, with 9 bases left between them. Per the germline V gene, CDR1 is GTSNPN and CDR2 is SVGIG (reference sequence).

CDR3 nucleotides: TGTGCCAGCACCCCGGGGACAAGCAATCAGCCCCAGCATTTT. Its translation: CASTPGTSNQPQHF. The rearrangement joins TRBV6-2 or TRBV6-3 to TRBJ1-5, with D tentatively TRBD1 (6 bases). From germline, CDR1 is MNHEY and CDR2 SVGEGT. V was trimmed by 7 bases and J by 1 base, leaving 11 bases between them. This CDR3 has 14 residues.

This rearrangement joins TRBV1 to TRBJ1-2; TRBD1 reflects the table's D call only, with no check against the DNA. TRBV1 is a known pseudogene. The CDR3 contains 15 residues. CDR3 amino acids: CTSSQFPDRGDGYTF. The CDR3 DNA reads TGCACCAGCAGCCAATTCCCGGACAGGGGGGATGGCTACACCTTC.

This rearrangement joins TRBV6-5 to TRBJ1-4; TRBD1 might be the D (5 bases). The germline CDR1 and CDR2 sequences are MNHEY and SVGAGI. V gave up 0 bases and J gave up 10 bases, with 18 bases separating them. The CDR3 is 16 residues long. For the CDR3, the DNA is TGTGCCAGCAGTTACTCGATAAGGGGTGAGGAGGGAAAACTGTTTTTT. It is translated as CASSYSIRGEEGKLFF.